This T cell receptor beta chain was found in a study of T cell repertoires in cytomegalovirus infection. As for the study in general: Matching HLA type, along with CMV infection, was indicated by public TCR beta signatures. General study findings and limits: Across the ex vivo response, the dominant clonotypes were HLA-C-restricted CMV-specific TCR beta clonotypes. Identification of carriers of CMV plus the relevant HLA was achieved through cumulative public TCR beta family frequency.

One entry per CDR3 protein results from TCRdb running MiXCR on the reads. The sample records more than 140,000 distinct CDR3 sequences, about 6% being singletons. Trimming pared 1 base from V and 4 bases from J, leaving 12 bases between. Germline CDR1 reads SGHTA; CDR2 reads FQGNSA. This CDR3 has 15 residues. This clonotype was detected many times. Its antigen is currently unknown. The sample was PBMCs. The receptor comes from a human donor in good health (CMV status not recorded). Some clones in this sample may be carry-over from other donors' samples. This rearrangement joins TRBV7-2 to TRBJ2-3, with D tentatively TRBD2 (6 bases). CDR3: CASSLDGRNADTQYF. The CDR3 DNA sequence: TGTGCCAGCAGCTTAGACGGGAGAAACGCAGATACGCAGTATTTT.